This TCR beta chain appears in the sequencing data of a study of CD8 T cells in ankylosing spondylitis. This clonotype was seen ten or more times. Its antigen is undetermined. Points from the study as a whole: Clones linked with disease were CD8+ and fairly uncommon in the peripheral blood. Ankylosing spondylitis blood appeared to be characterized by a TCR beta motif of several highly homologous variants.

The CDR3 contains 11 residues. Trimming removed 6 bases at V and 9 bases at J, with 12 bases between. Germline loops: CDR1 DFQATT, CDR2 SNEGSKA (reference sequence). TCRdb re-called the 5' RACE reads with MiXCR, one entry per CDR3 protein. This sample carries around 180,000 distinct CDR3 sequences, 13% of them seen once, and the ten largest clones take about 11%. The TCR sequence derives from a female donor with ankylosing spondylitis or in good health (not recorded which). The sample taken for sequencing was blood, either unsorted or a sorted T cell fraction (not recorded which). This chain uses TRBV20-1 with TRBJ2-1; D gene unclear. In nucleotides, the CDR3 is TGCAGTGCCCTCAAGGAGAGTGAGCAGTTCTTC. Its translation: CSALKESEQFF.